These T cell receptor beta chains were read from a single sample in a study of blood T cell repertoires in COVID-19. Libraries were prepared by immunoSEQ multiplex PCR; TCRdb keeps only in-frame clonotypes and omits some of them. The sample shows roughly 76,000 clones, around 87% of them seen only once. Sequenced material: peripheral blood. The receptors stem from a woman of 80 years or more with active or convalescent COVID-19. Each CDR3 is given with its conserved first and last residue. D genes are given only for firm matches. Rows give clone size only sometimes, using once, few, many, or a class for an expanded clone.

TRBV5-8	.	TRBJ1-5	.	CASSPALDRKGQPQHF	TGTGCCAGCAGCCCGGCCCTAGACAGGAAGGGTCAGCCCCAGCATTTT
TRBV7-2	.	TRBJ1-3	.	CASSLGGNGNTIYF	TGTGCCAGCAGCTTAGGAGGGAATGGAAACACCATATATTTT
TRBV10-3	.	TRBJ2-3	few	CAIWAGASTDTQYF	TGTGCCATCTGGGCGGGGGCAAGCACAGATACGCAGTATTTT
TRBV4-1	TRBD2	TRBJ2-2	.	CASSQPRLAGAHTGELFF	TGCGCCAGCAGCCAACCAAGACTAGCGGGGGCCCACACCGGGGAGCTGTTTTTT
TRBV3-1/TRBV3-2	TRBD1	TRBJ2-2	once	CASSQGSGTGVTGELFF	TGTGCCAGCAGCCAAGGGTCCGGGACAGGGGTCACCGGGGAGCTGTTTTTT
TRBV18	.	TRBJ2-5	.	CASSPNAVSQETQYF	TGTGCCAGCTCACCAAACGCGGTCAGCCAAGAGACCCAGTACTTC
TRBV14	.	TRBJ2-7	.	CASSQGYEGQYF	TGTGCCAGCAGCCAAGGGTACGAGGGGCAGTACTTC
TRBV7-8	.	TRBJ1-5	.	CASTLVGAGFNQPQHF	TGTGCCAGCACCCTCGTGGGGGCAGGCTTCAATCAGCCCCAGCATTTT
TRBV30	TRBD1	TRBJ1-6	.	CAWSMNRGSDSPLHF	TGTGCCTGGAGTATGAACAGGGGAAGTGATTCACCCCTCCACTTT
TRBV5-6	.	TRBJ1-3	.	CASSLGTGPGNTIYF	TGTGCCAGCAGCTTGGGCACAGGGCCAGGAAACACCATATATTTT
TRBV6-2/TRBV6-3	TRBD2	TRBJ2-1	.	CASSPDRTSWRNEQFF	TGTGCCAGCAGCCCTGATCGGACTAGCTGGAGGAATGAGCAGTTCTTC
TRBV27	TRBD2	TRBJ2-3	.	CASSSIAGRSEGTDTQYF	TGTGCCAGCAGTTCGATAGCGGGGCGTTCGGAGGGCACAGATACGCAGTATTTT
TRBV7-2	TRBD2	TRBJ2-5	.	CASSRNQAGGLQETQYF	TGTGCCAGCAGCCGGAATCAAGCGGGGGGCCTTCAAGAGACCCAGTACTTC
TRBV19	.	TRBJ1-2	.	CASSIQGSGLDGYTF	TGTGCCAGTAGTATCCAAGGGTCCGGACTTGATGGCTACACCTTC
TRBV3-1/TRBV3-2	TRBD2	TRBJ2-2	.	CASSNYGGANGELFF	TGTGCCAGCAGCAACTACGGGGGGGCTAACGGGGAGCTGTTTTTT
TRBV5-1	TRBD1	TRBJ1-6	.	CASGTDYPPHDPLHF	TGCGCCAGCGGGACAGATTACCCACCCCATGATCCCCTCCACTTT
TRBV27	.	TRBJ1-5	.	CASSLTSVQPQHF	TGTGCCAGCAGTTTAACTTCGGTCCAGCCCCAGCATTTT
TRBV4-3	TRBD2	TRBJ2-3	.	CASSLAGGAVDTQYF	TGCGCCAGCAGCCTTGCGGGGGGTGCGGTAGATACGCAGTATTTT
TRBV5-1	TRBD1	TRBJ1-1	.	CASSIQGDTEAFF	TGCGCCAGCAGCATACAGGGGGACACTGAAGCTTTCTTT
TRBV10-3	.	TRBJ2-2	.	CAIGTTSDTGELFF	TGTGCCATAGGGACAACTTCGGACACCGGGGAGCTGTTTTTT
TRBV28	TRBD2	TRBJ2-1	once	CASSVTGTNEYNEQFF	TGTGCCAGCAGTGTCACCGGGACTAACGAATACAATGAGCAGTTCTTC
TRBV14	.	TRBJ2-2	.	CASSHEGLLFF	TGTGCCAGCAGCCATGAGGGTCTGCTGTTTTTT
TRBV5-6	.	TRBJ2-2	.	CASSLPSQGYTGELFF	TGTGCCAGCAGCTTACCTTCACAGGGCTACACCGGGGAGCTGTTTTTT
TRBV29-1	.	TRBJ1-1	.	CSVEIEGLQIFF	TGCAGCGTTGAAATTGAGGGACTGCAAATCTTCTTT
TRBV7-2	TRBD1	TRBJ1-4	.	CASSLTGGFEKLFF	TGTGCCAGCAGCTTGACAGGGGGGTTCGAAAAACTGTTTTTT
TRBV19	TRBD1	TRBJ1-2	.	CASSIGTDENYGYTF	TGTGCCAGTAGTATCGGGACAGACGAAAACTATGGCTACACCTTC
TRBV7-8	TRBD1	TRBJ1-1	.	CASSQSGQGLEAFF	TGTGCCAGCAGCCAATCGGGACAGGGGCTAGAAGCTTTCTTT
TRBV5-6	.	TRBJ1-1	.	CASSLGEANTEAFF	TGTGCCAGCAGCTTGGGGGAGGCGAACACTGAAGCTTTCTTT
TRBV27	.	TRBJ1-2	.	CASSLYPPLNYGYTF	TGTGCCAGCAGTTTATACCCTCCACTTAACTATGGCTACACCTTC
TRBV5-6	TRBD1	TRBJ1-2	.	CASSSPGQGSSNYGYTF	TGTGCCAGCAGCTCACCGGGACAGGGCTCCTCTAACTATGGCTACACCTTC
TRBV21-1	.	TRBJ1-3	.	CASSKLEGSPTTGNTIYF	TGTGCCAGCAGCAAATTGGAGGGTAGCCCCACTACTGGAAACACCATATATTTT
TRBV28	TRBD2	TRBJ2-1	.	CASSTLADRYNEQFF	TGTGCCAGCAGCACCCTAGCGGATCGCTACAATGAGCAGTTCTTC
TRBV18	.	TRBJ1-2	.	CASSPRPVAYGYTF	TGTGCCAGCTCACCACGCCCGGTAGCCTATGGCTACACCTTC
TRBV6-1	.	TRBJ1-1	.	CASSDTVNTEAFF	TGTGCCAGCAGTGATACGGTGAACACTGAAGCTTTCTTT
TRBV5-4	.	TRBJ2-3	.	CASSTEARTQYF	TGTGCCAGCAGCACCGAAGCTCGTACGCAGTATTTT
TRBV7-2	.	TRBJ1-1	.	CASSSQGAGYTEAFF	TGTGCCAGCAGCTCACAAGGGGCGGGGTACACTGAAGCTTTCTTT
TRBV18	.	TRBJ1-6	once	CASSPNPVISPLHF	TGTGCCAGCTCACCAAACCCAGTAATTTCACCCCTCCACTTT
TRBV25-1	.	TRBJ1-5	few	CASSESRGNQPQHF	TGTGCCAGCAGTGAATCGAGAGGGAATCAGCCCCAGCATTTT
TRBV4-3	TRBD1	TRBJ2-7	.	CASSQDTGTGRYEQYF	TGCGCCAGCAGCCAAGATACTGGGACAGGGCGGTACGAGCAGTACTTC
TRBV11-3	TRBD2	TRBJ2-1	.	CASSSIGLAGDNEQFF	TGTGCCAGCAGCTCAATTGGACTAGCGGGGGACAATGAGCAGTTCTTC
TRBV15	TRBD1	TRBJ1-5	.	CATSRGDRGPQPQHF	TGTGCCACCAGCAGAGGCGACAGGGGCCCTCAGCCCCAGCATTTT
TRBV29-1	.	TRBJ2-7	.	CSVADPGVRYF	TGCAGCGTTGCAGATCCCGGGGTTCGGTACTTC
TRBV28	TRBD2	TRBJ2-3	once	CASSPAWASGGPSTQYF	TGTGCCAGCAGCCCAGCTTGGGCTAGCGGGGGCCCATCTACGCAGTATTTT
TRBV10-2	.	TRBJ1-1	few	CASRPGVPNTEAFF	TGCGCCAGCAGGCCGGGAGTTCCGAACACTGAAGCTTTCTTT
TRBV7-2	.	TRBJ2-1	.	CASSLVGGALMNEQFF	TGTGCCAGCAGCTTGGTTGGGGGGGCCCTAATGAATGAGCAGTTCTTC